Below, 27 T cell receptor beta chains from the same sample are listed, as sequenced in a study of blood T cell repertoires in COVID-19. Clones were read by immunoSEQ multiplex PCR, and TCRdb kept only the in-frame ones, dropping some. The sample contains nearly 250,000 clones, approximately 85% of which appear only once. Sequenced: PBMCs or T cells enriched from blood (not recorded which). The receptors were gathered from a woman aged 45 to 65 with acute COVID-19.

The chain combines TRBV10-2 with TRBJ1-5, with unresolved D. The CDR3 consists of 12 residues. V was clipped by 4 bases and J by 2 bases, with 3 bases between them. Germline-derived CDR1 and CDR2 are WSHSY and SAAADI. The CDR3, as DNA: TGCGCCAGCAGTGGCGGCAATCAGCCCCAGCATTTT. As protein: CASSGGNQPQHF.

The chain has TRBV4-2 and TRBJ1-2; D is uncertain. The CDR3 is made up of 14 amino acids. Germline values: CDR1 LGHNA, CDR2 YNFKEQ. V lost 2 bases to trimming and J lost 8 bases, with 15 bases between them. The CDR3 loop reads CASSQLRAEEGYTF. The CDR3 nucleotides read TGTGCCAGCAGCCAACTCCGGGCGGAGGAAGGCTACACCTTC.

This chain joins TRBV3-1 (or the pseudogene TRBV3-2) and TRBJ1-5; no definite D call. The V and J ends lost 1 base and 0 bases respectively, with 7 bases between them. The germline CDR1 and CDR2 sequences are LGHDT and YNNKEL (reference sequence). The CDR3 is made up of 15 amino acids. In DNA form, the CDR3 reads TGTGCCAGCAGCCAAGCTCAGAATAGCAATCAGCCCCAGCATTTT. Residues: CASSQAQNSNQPQHF.

The gene calls are TRBV30 and TRBJ2-7, with a possible D match to TRBD2 (6 bases). V was pared by 1 base and J by 6 bases, with 16 bases between. The CDR3 sequence is 14 residues long. Germline loops: CDR1 GTSNPN, CDR2 SVGIG (reference sequence). CDR3 sequence (DNA): TGTGCCTGGAGTGAGGGACTTCGGAGGTCCGAGCAGTACTTC. Protein product: CAWSEGLRRSEQYF.

The J gene is TRBJ1-1, the V gene TRBV5-4; D remains unclear. V was clipped by 1 base and J by 3 bases, with 7 bases between them. The CDR3 has 13 amino acids. Looked up from germline, CDR1 is SGHNT and CDR2 is YYREEE (reference sequence). CDR3 in DNA: TGTGCCAGCAGCTTGACATCTGACACTGAAGCTTTCTTT. The encoded protein is CASSLTSDTEAFF.

CDR3 sequence (DNA): TGTGCCAGCAGCCCCGAACAGGGCACTGAAGCTTTCTTT. Amino acids: CASSPEQGTEAFF. This chain connects TRBV7-3 to TRBJ1-1; weak D call: TRBD1 (6 bases). The CDR3 consists of 13 residues. The germline gives CDR1 SGHTA, CDR2 FQGTGA. Trimming shortened V by 5 bases and J by 4 bases, and 11 bases separated the two germline ends.

This chain links TRBV6-5 with TRBJ1-1, with D uncertain. There are 15 residues in the CDR3. V lost 7 bases to trimming and J lost 1 base, with 16 bases between them. Germline V gene data show CDR1 as MNHEY and CDR2 as SVGAGI. The CDR3: CASKLGRGWNTEAFF. The CDR3 nucleotides read TGTGCCAGCAAACTAGGTAGAGGCTGGAACACTGAAGCTTTCTTT.

The table lists this clone with a count of one. The chain has TRBV30 and TRBJ2-7; D possibly corresponds to TRBD2 (5 bases). This CDR3 comprises 13 residues. Germline V gene sequence: CDR1 GTSNPN, CDR2 SVGIG (reference sequence). V was shortened by 4 bases and J by 5 bases, with 15 bases between the two germline ends. CDR3 sequence (DNA): TGTGCCTGGAATCTTGGTAGCGCCCACGAGCAGTACTTC. Protein: CAWNLGSAHEQYF.

A few counts support this clone. V and J are TRBV7-9 and TRBJ1-1; 9 bases line up with TRBD1. The V gene's germline CDR1 is SEHNR and CDR2 FQNEAQ (reference sequence). Trimming cost V 3 bases and J 1 base; bases outside gene matches: 0. CDR3 size: 14 residues. The CDR3 is CASSLGQGNTEAFF. The CDR3 nucleotides are TGTGCCAGCAGCTTGGGACAGGGGAACACTGAAGCTTTCTTT.

Only one count was recorded for this clone. This chain uses TRBV19 with TRBJ1-5; 7 nucleotides line up with TRBD1. Germline trimming cut 3 bases from V and 4 bases from J; bases unmatched to any gene: 6. The germline V gene has CDR1 LNHDA and CDR2 SQIVND (reference sequence). The CDR3 contains 15 residues. As DNA, the CDR3 is TGTGCCAGTAGTATCTACAGGGGTCCTAATCAGCCCCAGCATTTT. Its translation: CASSIYRGPNQPQHF.

V and J are TRBV5-8 and TRBJ2-1; 11 bases agree with TRBD1. The germline CDR1 and CDR2 sequences are SGHTS and YDEGEE. V was clipped by 5 bases and J by 9 bases; unmatched bases: 10. This CDR3 has 15 amino acids. The CDR3 bases are TGTGCCAGCAGTCCTGGACAGGGGGCATCGAGTGAGCAGTTCTTC. It is translated as CASSPGQGASSEQFF.

The chain joins TRBV9 to TRBJ1-2; tentative D call: TRBD1 (6 bases). Germline V gene sequence: CDR1 SGDLS, CDR2 YYNGEE. The CDR3 covers 16 residues. V was trimmed by 1 base and J by 4 bases, leaving 17 bases between them. The CDR3 DNA reads as TGTGCCAGCAGCGTAAATACAGGGAAATCATCCTATGGCTACACCTTC. Amino acid sequence: CASSVNTGKSSYGYTF.

The genes are TRBV2 and TRBJ2-3; 7 bases agree with TRBD1. The CDR3 has 14 amino acids. V lost 6 bases and J lost 1; bases outside the gene matches: 4. The germline gives CDR1 SNHLY, CDR2 FYNNEI. CDR3 loop: CASRQGMGTDTQYF. DNA for the CDR3: TGTGCCAGCAGACAGGGGATGGGCACAGATACGCAGTATTTT.

The rearrangement joins TRBV30 to TRBJ2-7; 7 bases are shared with TRBD1. The CDR3 extends over 14 amino acids. CDR1 is GTSNPN, CDR2 SVGIG, per germline (reference sequence). V was pared by 2 bases and J by 5 bases, with 9 bases of the junction left unmatched. CDR3 loop: CAWSRGLSGNEQYF. CDR3 bases: TGTGCCTGGAGTAGGGGGCTCTCCGGAAACGAGCAGTACTTC.

The V call is TRBV7-9, the J call TRBJ2-1, with 10 bases aligning to TRBD2. V was pared by 2 bases and J by 5 bases, with 9 bases of the junction left unmatched. This CDR3 spans 17 amino acids. Looked up from germline, CDR1 is SEHNR and CDR2 is FQNEAQ (reference sequence). The CDR3 bases are TGTGCCAGCAGCTTACCGTCTTTAGCGGGGGGCAACAATGAGCAGTTCTTC. Translated, it gives CASSLPSLAGGNNEQFF.

The chain recombines TRBV7-9 with TRBJ2-7; TRBD1 might be the D (5 bases). Trimming pared 4 bases from V and 0 bases from J, leaving 10 bases between. The germline V gene encodes CDR1 SEHNR and CDR2 FQNEAQ (reference sequence). The CDR3 loop spans 14 amino acids. The CDR3 here is CASSSTGPSYEQYF. The CDR3 DNA reads as TGTGCCAGCAGCTCAACAGGACCCTCCTACGAGCAGTACTTC. Drawing the rest from reference TRBV7-9 and TRBJ2-7, the complete variable domain is DTGVSQNPRHKITKRGQNVTFRCDPISEHNRLYWYRQTLGQGPEFLTYFQNEAQLEKSRLLSDRFSAERPKGSFSTLEIQRTEQGDSAMYLCASSSTGPSYEQYFGPGTRLTVT.

The genes are TRBV6-2 or TRBV6-3 and TRBJ2-7, with 10 bases matching TRBD1. Germline CDR1 MNHEY, CDR2 SVGEGT. V lost 6 bases to trimming and J lost 5 bases; unmatched junction nucleotides: 4. The CDR3 sequence is 13 residues long. CDR3 protein: CASSQDRGDEQYF. CDR3 nucleotide sequence: TGTGCCAGCAGCCAGGACAGGGGGGACGAGCAGTACTTC.

The chain links TRBV5-8 to TRBJ1-5; 7 bases fit TRBD1. Germline trimming cut 3 bases from V and 5 bases from J; bases unmatched to any gene: 8. CDR3 size: 15 residues. Germline lookup yields CDR1 SGHTS and CDR2 YDEGEE. In nucleotides, the CDR3 is TGTGCCAGCAGCTCCAGGGGGTTCCCCCATCAGCCCCAGCATTTT. Translating gives CASSSRGFPHQPQHF.

V usage is TRBV2 and J usage is TRBJ2-7; maybe TRBD1 (6 bases). Trimming removed 6 bases from V and 1 base from J, with 16 bases in between. This CDR3 comprises 15 residues. Per the germline V gene, CDR1 is SNHLY and CDR2 is FYNNEI. CDR3 DNA: TGTGCCAGCAGCCAACCCGGGACAACTTCCTACGAGCAGTACTTC. This translates into CASSQPGTTSYEQYF.

The chain joins TRBV5-1 to TRBJ1-1, with D perhaps matching TRBD1 (5 bases). V was pared by 0 bases and J by 12 bases, with 18 bases between. The germline gives CDR1 SGHRS, CDR2 YFSETQ. The CDR3 length is 14 residues. The CDR3 here is CASSLGRVSGETFF. The CDR3 bases are TGCGCCAGCAGCTTGGGGCGGGTTTCGGGGGAAACTTTCTTT.

This chain links TRBV10-3 with TRBJ1-1, with D perhaps matching TRBD1 (5 bases). This CDR3 comprises 18 residues. V shed 3 bases and J shed 1 base, with 21 bases lying between them. Germline CDR1 is ENHRY and CDR2 is SYGVKD. CDR3: CAISDLLLRGTKNTEAFF. The CDR3, as DNA: TGTGCCATCAGTGACCTTCTTCTCCGGGGGACTAAGAACACTGAAGCTTTCTTT.

V usage is TRBV28 and J usage is TRBJ1-6, with 11 positions matching TRBD1. The CDR3 has 15 amino acids. Trimming at V came to 4 bases and at J to 10 bases, leaving 6 bases not matched to a gene. The germline gives CDR1 MDHEN, CDR2 SYDVKM. Here the CDR3 reads CASSSGQGVVSPLHF. The CDR3 nucleotides are TGTGCCAGCAGTTCGGGACAGGGGGTGGTCTCACCCCTCCACTTT.

The J gene is TRBJ1-2, the V gene TRBV12-5, with 7 nucleotides matching TRBD1. The length of the CDR3 is 15 residues. V trimming: 5 bases; J trimming: 4 bases; junction bases outside the gene matches: 10. Per the germline V gene, CDR1 is LGHNT and CDR2 is FRNRAP. CDR3 bases: TGTGCTAGTGGTCGATCCGCTGGGACAGTCTATGGCTACACCTTC. Amino acid sequence: CASGRSAGTVYGYTF.

The CDR3 loop is CASSQSRTGYGYTF. CDR3 DNA: TGCGCCAGCAGCCAGTCAAGGACAGGCTATGGCTACACCTTC. This chain links TRBV4-3 with TRBJ1-2, with 7 bases lining up with TRBD1. The CDR3 consists of 14 residues. V trimming: 3 bases; J trimming: 4 bases; junction bases outside the gene matches: 5. Germline CDR1 LGHNA, CDR2 YSLEER.

The chain carries TRBV19 and TRBJ1-6, with 11 bases that match TRBD1. The CDR3 is 15 amino acids. Germline assignment: CDR1 LNHDA and CDR2 SQIVND (reference sequence). V was pared by 0 bases and J by 8 bases, with 0 bases of the junction left unmatched. This chain's CDR3 is CASSIEDRGHSPLHF. CDR3 sequence (DNA): TGTGCCAGTAGTATAGAGGACAGGGGGCATTCACCCCTCCACTTT.

This clone was found once. Written as DNA, the CDR3 is TGCGCCAGCAGCTCCTCCCGGCCGGGTCACTACGAGCAGTACTTC. This encodes CASSSSRPGHYEQYF. V is TRBV5-1 and J is TRBJ2-7; D gene ambiguous. The CDR3 is 15 residues long. Germline loops: CDR1 SGHRS, CDR2 YFSETQ. The germline V and J ends were trimmed by 3 bases and 3 bases, with 16 bases remaining between them. Based on the CDR3 plus reference TRBV5-1 and TRBJ2-7, the full variable domain is KAGVTQTPRYLIKTRGQQVTLSCSPISGHRSVSWYQQTPGQGLQFLFEYFSETQRNKGNFPGRFSGRQFSNSRSEMNVSTLELGDSALYLCASSSSRPGHYEQYFGPGTRLTVT.

The rearrangement links TRBV5-5 to TRBJ2-7, with D hard to call. Between the trimmed V and J ends, which lost 2 bases and 1 base, there was a span of 7 bases. This CDR3 spans 13 amino acids. Looked up from germline, CDR1 is SGHKS and CDR2 is YYEKEE (reference sequence). CDR3 region: CASSFRPSYEQYF. For the CDR3, the DNA is TGTGCCAGCAGCTTCAGGCCATCCTACGAGCAGTACTTC.